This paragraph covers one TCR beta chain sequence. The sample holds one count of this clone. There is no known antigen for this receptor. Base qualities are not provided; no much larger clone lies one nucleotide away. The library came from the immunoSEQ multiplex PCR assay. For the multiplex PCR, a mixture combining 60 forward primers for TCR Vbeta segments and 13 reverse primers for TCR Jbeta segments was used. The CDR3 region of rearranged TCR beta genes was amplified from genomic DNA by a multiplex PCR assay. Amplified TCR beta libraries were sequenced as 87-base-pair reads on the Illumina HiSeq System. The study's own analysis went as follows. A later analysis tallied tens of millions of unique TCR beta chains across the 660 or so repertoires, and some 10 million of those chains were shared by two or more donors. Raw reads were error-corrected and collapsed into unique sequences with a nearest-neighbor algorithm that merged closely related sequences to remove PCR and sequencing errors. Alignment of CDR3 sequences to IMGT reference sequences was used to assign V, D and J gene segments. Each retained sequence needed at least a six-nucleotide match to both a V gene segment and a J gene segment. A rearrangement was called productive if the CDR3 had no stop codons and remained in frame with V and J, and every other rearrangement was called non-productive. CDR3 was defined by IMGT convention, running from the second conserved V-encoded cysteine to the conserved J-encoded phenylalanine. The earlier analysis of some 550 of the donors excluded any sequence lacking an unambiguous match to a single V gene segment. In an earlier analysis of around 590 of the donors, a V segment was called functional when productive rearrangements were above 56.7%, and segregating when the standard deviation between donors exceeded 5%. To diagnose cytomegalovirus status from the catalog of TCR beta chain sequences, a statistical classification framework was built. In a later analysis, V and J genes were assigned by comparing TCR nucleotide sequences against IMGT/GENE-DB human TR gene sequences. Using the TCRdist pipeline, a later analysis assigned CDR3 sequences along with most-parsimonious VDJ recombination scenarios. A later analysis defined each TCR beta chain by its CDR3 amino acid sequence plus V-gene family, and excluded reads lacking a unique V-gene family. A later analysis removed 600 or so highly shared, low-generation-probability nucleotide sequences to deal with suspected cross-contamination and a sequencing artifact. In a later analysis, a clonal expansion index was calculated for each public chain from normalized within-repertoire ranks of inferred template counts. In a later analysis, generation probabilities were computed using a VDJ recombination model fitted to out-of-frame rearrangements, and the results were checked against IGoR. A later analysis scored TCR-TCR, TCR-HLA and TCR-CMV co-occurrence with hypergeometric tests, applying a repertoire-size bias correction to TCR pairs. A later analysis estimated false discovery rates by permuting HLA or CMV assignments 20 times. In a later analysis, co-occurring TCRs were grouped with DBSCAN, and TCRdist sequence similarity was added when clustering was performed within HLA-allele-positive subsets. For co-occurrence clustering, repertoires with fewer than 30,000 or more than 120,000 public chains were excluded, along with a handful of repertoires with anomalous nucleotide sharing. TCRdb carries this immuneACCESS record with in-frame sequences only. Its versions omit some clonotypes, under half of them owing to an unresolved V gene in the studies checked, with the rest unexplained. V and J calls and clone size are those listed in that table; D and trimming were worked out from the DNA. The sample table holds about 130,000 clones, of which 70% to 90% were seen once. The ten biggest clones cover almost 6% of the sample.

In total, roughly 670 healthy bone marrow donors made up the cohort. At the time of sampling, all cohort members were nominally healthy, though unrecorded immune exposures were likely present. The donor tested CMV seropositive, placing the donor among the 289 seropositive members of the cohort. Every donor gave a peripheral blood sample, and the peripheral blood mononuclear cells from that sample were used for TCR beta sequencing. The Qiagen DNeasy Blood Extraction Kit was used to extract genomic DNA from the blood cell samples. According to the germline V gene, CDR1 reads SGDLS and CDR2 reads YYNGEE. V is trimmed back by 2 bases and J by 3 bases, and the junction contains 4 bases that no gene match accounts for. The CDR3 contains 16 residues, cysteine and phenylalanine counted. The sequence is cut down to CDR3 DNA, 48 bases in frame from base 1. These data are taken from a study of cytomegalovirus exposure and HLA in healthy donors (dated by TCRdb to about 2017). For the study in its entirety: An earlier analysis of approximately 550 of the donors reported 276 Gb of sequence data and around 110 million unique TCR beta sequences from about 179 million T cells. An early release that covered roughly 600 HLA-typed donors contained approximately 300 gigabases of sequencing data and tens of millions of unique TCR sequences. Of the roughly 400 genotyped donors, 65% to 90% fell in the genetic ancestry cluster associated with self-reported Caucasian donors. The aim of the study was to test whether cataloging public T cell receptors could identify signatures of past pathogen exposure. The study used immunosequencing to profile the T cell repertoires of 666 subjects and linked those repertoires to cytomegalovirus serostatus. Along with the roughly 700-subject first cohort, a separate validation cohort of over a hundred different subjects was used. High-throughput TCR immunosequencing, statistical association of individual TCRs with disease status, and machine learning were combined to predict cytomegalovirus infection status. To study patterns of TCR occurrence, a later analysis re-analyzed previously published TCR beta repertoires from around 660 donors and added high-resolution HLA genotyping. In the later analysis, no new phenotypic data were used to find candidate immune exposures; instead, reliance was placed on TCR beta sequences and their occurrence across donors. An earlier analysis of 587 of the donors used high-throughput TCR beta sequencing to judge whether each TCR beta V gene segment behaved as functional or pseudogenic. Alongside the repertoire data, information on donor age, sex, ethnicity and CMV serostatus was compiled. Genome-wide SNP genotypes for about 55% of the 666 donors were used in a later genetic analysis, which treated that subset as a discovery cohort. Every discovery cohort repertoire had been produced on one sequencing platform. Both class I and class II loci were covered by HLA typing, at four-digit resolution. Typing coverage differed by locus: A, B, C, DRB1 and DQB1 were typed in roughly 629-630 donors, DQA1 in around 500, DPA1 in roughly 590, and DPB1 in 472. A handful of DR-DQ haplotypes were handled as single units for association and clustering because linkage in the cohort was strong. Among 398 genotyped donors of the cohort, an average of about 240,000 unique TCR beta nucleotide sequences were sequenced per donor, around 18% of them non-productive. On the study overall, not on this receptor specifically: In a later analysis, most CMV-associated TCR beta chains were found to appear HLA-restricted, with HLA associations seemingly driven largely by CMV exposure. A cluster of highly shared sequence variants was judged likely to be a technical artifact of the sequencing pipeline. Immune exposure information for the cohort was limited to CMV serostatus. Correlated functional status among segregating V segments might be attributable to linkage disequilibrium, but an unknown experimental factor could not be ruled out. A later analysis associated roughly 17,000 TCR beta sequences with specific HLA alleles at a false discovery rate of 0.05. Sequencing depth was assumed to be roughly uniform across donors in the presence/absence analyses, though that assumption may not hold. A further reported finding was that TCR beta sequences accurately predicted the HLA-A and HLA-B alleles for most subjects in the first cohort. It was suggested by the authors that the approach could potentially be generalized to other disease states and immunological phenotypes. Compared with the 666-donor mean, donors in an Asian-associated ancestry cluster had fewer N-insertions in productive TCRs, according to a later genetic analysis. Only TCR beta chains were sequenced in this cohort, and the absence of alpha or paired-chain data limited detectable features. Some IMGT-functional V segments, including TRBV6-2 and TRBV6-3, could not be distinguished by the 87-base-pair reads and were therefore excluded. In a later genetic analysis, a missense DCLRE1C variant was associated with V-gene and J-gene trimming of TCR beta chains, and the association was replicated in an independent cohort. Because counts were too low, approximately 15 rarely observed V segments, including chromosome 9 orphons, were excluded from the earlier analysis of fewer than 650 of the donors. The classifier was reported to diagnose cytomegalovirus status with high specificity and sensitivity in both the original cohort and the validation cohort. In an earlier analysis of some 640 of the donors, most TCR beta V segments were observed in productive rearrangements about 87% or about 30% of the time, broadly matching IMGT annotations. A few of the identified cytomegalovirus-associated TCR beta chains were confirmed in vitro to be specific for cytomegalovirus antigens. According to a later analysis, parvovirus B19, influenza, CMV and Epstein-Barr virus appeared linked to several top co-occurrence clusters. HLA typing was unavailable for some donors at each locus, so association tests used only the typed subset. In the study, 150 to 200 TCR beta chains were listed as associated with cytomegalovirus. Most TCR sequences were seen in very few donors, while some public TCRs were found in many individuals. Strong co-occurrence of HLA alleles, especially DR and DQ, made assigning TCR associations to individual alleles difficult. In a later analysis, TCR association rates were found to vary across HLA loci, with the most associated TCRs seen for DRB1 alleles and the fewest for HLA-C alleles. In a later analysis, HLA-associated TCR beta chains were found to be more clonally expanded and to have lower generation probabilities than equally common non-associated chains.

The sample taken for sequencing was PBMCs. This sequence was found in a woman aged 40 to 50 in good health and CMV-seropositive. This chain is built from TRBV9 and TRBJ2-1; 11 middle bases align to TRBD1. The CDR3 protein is CASSVSGTGGYNEQFF. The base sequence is TGTGCCAGCAGCGTTTCCGGGACAGGGGGCTACAATGAGCAGTTCTTC.